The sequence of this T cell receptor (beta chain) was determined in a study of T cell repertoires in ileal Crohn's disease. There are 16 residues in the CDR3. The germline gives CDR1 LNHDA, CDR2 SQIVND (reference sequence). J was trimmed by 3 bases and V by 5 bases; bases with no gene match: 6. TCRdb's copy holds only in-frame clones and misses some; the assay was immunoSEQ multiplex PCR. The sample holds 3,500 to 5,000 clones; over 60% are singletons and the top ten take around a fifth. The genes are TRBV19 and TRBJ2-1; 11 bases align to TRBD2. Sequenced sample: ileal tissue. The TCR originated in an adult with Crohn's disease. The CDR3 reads CASSSQLAGDYNEQFF. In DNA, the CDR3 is TGTGCCAGTAGTTCCCAACTAGCGGGAGACTACAATGAGCAGTTCTTC.